The clone carrying this T cell receptor (beta chain) was detected ten times or more. What it binds is unknown. The sample originates from a study of breast tumors, draining lymph nodes, adjacent tissues. General study findings and limits: Tumor and nontumor repertoires were significantly more similar in luminal-like than in basal-like breast cancer. Tumor repertoires ranked between lymph nodes and nontumor tissue in diversity, with V and J gene preferences.

There are 19 residues in the CDR3. The junction had 22 bases not matched to a gene; V was cut back by 5 bases and J by 3 bases. CDR1 and CDR2 (germline): LNHDA, SQIVND (reference sequence). From the multiplex PCR reads, TCRdb called clonotypes with MiXCR, one entry per CDR3 protein. The sample carries 45,000 to 65,000 distinct CDR3 sequences, roughly two fifths recorded once. The chain combines TRBV19 with TRBJ2-7, with 7 nucleotides matching TRBD1. Sequenced: breast tumor tissue. The clonotype comes from a female donor with breast cancer. Some clones in this sample may be carry-over from other donors' samples. The CDR3: CASSPKPGGSDPTLYEQYF. The CDR3 DNA is TGTGCCAGTAGTCCCAAGCCAGGGGGTTCGGATCCAACTCTCTACGAGCAGTACTTC.